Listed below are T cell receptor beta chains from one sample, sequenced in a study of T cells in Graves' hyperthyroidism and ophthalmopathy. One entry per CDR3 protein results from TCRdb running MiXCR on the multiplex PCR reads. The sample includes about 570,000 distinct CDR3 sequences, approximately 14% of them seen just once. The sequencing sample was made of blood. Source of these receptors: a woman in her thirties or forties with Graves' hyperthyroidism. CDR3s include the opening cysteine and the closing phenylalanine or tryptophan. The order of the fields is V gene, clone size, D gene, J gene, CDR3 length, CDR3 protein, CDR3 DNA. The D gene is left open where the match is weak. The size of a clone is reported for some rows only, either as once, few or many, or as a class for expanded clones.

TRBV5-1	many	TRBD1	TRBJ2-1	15	CASSLTGESYNEQFF	TGCGCCAGCAGCTTGACAGGGGAATCCTACAATGAGCAGTTCTTC
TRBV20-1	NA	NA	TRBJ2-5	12	CSASGGQETQYF	TGCAGTGCTAGTGGGGGCCAAGAGACCCAGTACTTC
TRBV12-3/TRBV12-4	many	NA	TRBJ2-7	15	CASTPTGGGAYEQYF	TGTGCCAGCACCCCTACAGGGGGGGGGGCCTACGAGCAGTACTTC
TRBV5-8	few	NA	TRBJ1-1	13	CASSLQGRTEAFF	TGTGCCAGCAGCTTGCAGGGGAGGACTGAAGCTTTCTTT
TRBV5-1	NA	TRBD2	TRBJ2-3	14	CATTRGGSGDTQYF	TGCGCCACTACCCGGGGCGGGAGCGGAGATACGCAGTATTTT
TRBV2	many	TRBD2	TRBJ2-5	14	CASSPAAGGETQYF	TGTGCCAGCAGTCCAGCAGCGGGAGGAGAGACCCAGTACTTC
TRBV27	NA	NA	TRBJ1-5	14	CASSLMGADQPQHF	TGTGCCAGCAGTTTGATGGGGGCCGATCAGCCCCAGCATTTT
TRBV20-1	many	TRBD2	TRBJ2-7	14	CSASSREFVYEQYF	TGCAGTGCTAGTTCGCGGGAGTTTGTCTACGAGCAGTACTTC
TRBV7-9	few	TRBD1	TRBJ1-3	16	CASSPSGQGIGNTIYF	TGTGCCAGCAGCCCTTCGGGACAGGGGATCGGAAACACCATATATTTT
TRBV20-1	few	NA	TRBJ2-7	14	CSARGYRDPYEQYF	TGCAGTGCTAGGGGGTACCGGGACCCCTACGAGCAGTACTTC
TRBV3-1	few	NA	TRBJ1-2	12	CASSHGLDGYTF	TGTGCCAGCAGCCATGGACTCGATGGCTACACCTTC
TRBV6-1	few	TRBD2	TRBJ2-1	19	CASRQGLAGGPSSYNEQFF	TGTGCCAGCAGACAGGGACTAGCGGGAGGGCCCAGCTCCTACAATGAGCAGTTCTTC
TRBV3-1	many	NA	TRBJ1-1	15	CASSQGGSLNTEAFF	TGTGCCAGCAGCCAAGGCGGCAGCCTGAACACTGAAGCTTTCTTT
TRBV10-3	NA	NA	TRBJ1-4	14	CAISPSANNEKLFF	TGTGCCATCAGTCCATCGGCGAATAATGAAAAACTGTTTTTT
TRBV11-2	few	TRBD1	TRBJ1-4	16	CASSLVGDRTNEKLFF	TGTGCCAGCAGCTTAGTCGGGGACAGAACTAATGAAAAACTGTTTTTT
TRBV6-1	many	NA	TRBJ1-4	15	CASSASTGINEKLFF	TGTGCCAGCAGTGCCTCAACAGGGATCAATGAAAAACTGTTTTTT
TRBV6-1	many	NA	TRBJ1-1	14	CASRAISVHTEAFF	TGTGCCAGCAGGGCGATTTCGGTACACACTGAAGCTTTCTTT
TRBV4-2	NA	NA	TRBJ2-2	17	CASSQDFGSPNTGELFF	TGTGCCAGCAGCCAAGATTTCGGGAGCCCGAACACCGGGGAGCTGTTTTTT
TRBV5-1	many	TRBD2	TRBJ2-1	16	CASSALTSGRANEQFF	TGCGCCAGCAGCGCGCTGACTAGCGGGAGGGCGAATGAGCAGTTCTTC
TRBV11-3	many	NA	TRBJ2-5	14	CASSPGTQQETQYF	TGTGCCAGCAGCCCGGGGACTCAACAAGAGACCCAGTACTTC
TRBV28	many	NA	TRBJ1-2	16	CASSPRPTGRDYGYTF	TGTGCCAGCAGTCCACGGCCCACGGGGAGGGACTATGGCTACACCTTC
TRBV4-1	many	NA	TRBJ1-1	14	CASSQGTVNTEAFF	TGCGCCAGCAGCCAAGGGACGGTGAACACTGAAGCTTTCTTT
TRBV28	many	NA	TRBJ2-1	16	CASTKARGITYNEQFF	TGTGCCAGCACCAAAGCCAGGGGTATCACCTACAATGAGCAGTTCTTC
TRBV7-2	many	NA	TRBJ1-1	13	CASSLSEYTEAFF	TGTGCCAGCAGCTTATCGGAGTACACTGAAGCTTTCTTT
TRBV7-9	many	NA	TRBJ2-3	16	CASSLALHGGPDTQYF	TGTGCCAGCAGCTTAGCCCTCCATGGGGGCCCAGATACGCAGTATTTT
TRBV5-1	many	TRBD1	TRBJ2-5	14	CASSTGTAGETQYF	TGCGCCAGCAGCACCGGGACAGCAGGGGAGACCCAGTACTTC
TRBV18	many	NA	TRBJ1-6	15	CASSPQQGDNSPLHF	TGTGCCAGCTCACCACAACAGGGAGATAATTCACCCCTCCACTTT
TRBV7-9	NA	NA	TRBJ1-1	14	CAGSPLTTNTEAFF	TGTGCCGGCAGCCCGCTCACTACGAACACTGAAGCTTTCTTT
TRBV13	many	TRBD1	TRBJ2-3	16	CASSPRKKQGADTQYF	TGTGCCAGCAGCCCGCGCAAAAAACAGGGGGCAGATACGCAGTATTTT
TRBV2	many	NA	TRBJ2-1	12	CASSTDDNEQFF	TGTGCCAGCAGTACGGACGACAATGAGCAGTTCTTC
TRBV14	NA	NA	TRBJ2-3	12	CASSPLGYTQYF	TGTGCCAGCAGCCCGCTAGGGTATACGCAGTATTTT
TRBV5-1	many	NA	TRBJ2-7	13	CASSLGDLGEQYF	TGCGCCAGCAGCTTGGGAGACCTCGGGGAGCAGTACTTC
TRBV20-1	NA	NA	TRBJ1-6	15	CSARDVGNYNSPLHF	TGCAGTGCTAGAGATGTCGGGAATTATAATTCACCCCTCCACTTT
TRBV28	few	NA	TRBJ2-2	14	CASSRPTSTGELFF	TGTGCCAGCAGCCGACCTACAAGCACCGGGGAGCTGTTTTTT
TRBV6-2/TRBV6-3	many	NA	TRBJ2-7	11	CASSYQYEQYF	TGTGCCAGCAGTTACCAGTACGAGCAGTACTTC
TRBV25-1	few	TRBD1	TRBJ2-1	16	CASSDSRGSRYNEQFF	TGTGCCAGCAGTGATTCCAGGGGGTCTAGGTACAATGAGCAGTTCTTC
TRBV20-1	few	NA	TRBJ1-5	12	CSAYQGNQPQHF	TGCAGTGCTTATCAGGGAAATCAGCCCCAGCATTTT
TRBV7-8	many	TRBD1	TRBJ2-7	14	CASSFHGQGYEQYF	TGTGCCAGCAGCTTTCACGGACAGGGCTACGAGCAGTACTTC
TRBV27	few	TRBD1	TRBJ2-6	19	CASSLWPGQTFSGANVLTF	TGTGCCAGCAGTTTATGGCCGGGACAGACCTTCTCTGGGGCCAACGTCCTGACTTTC
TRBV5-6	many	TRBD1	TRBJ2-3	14	CASSWGQSTDTQYF	TGTGCCAGCAGCTGGGGACAGAGCACAGATACGCAGTATTTT
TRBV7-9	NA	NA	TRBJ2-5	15	CASSRLAREEETQYF	TGTGCCAGCAGCCGCCTTGCCCGAGAAGAAGAGACCCAGTACTTC
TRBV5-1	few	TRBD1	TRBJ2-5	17	CASSLAPGQGIRETQYF	TGCGCCAGCAGCTTGGCCCCGGGACAGGGGATTAGAGAGACCCAGTACTTC
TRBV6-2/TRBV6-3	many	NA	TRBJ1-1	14	CASNPTGMNTEAFF	TGTGCCAGCAACCCAACAGGGATGAACACTGAAGCTTTCTTT
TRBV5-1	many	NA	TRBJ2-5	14	CASSLETGRETQYF	TGCGCCAGCAGCTTGGAAACAGGGCGAGAGACCCAGTACTTC
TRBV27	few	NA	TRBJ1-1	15	CASSSYGTGATEAFF	TGTGCCAGCAGTTCATACGGGACGGGGGCGACTGAAGCTTTCTTT
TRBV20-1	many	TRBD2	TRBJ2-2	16	CSARGTSGVNTGELFF	TGCAGTGCTAGGGGGACTAGCGGGGTGAACACCGGGGAGCTGTTTTTT
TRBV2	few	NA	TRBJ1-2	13	CASSETPVGGYTF	TGTGCCAGCAGTGAAACACCGGTTGGTGGCTACACCTTC
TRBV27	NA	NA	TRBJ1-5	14	CASSPNRARQPQHF	TGTGCCAGCAGTCCAAACAGGGCTAGGCAGCCCCAGCATTTT
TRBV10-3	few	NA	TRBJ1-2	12	CAISGISDGYTF	TGTGCCATCAGTGGAATTTCGGACGGCTACACCTTC
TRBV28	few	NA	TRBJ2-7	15	CASSLIETGAYEQYF	TGTGCCAGCAGTTTAATAGAGACAGGAGCCTACGAGCAGTACTTC
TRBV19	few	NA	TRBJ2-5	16	CASSFATGWDQETQYF	TGTGCCAGTAGTTTTGCGACAGGTTGGGATCAAGAGACCCAGTACTTC
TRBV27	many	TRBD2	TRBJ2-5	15	CASSSGTSGSETQYF	TGTGCCAGCAGTTCGGGGACTAGCGGGAGCGAGACCCAGTACTTC
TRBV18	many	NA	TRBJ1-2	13	CASSPRDDYGYTF	TGTGCCAGCTCACCTCGGGATGACTATGGCTACACCTTC
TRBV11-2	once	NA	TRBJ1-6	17	CASSLDTEGSYNSPLHF	TGTGCCAGCAGCTTAGATACAGAGGGCTCCTATAATTCACCCCTCCACTTT
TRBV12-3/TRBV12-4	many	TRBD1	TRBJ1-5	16	CASRPNPGQGNQPQHF	TGTGCCAGCAGACCGAACCCTGGACAGGGGAATCAGCCCCAGCATTTT
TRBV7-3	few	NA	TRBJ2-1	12	CASSLSMGEQFF	TGTGCCAGCAGCTTAAGCATGGGAGAGCAGTTCTTC
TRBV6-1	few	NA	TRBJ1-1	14	CASRPGDENTEAFF	TGTGCCAGCAGGCCGGGCGATGAGAACACTGAAGCTTTCTTT